Listed here are 6 T cell receptor beta chains from one sample, sequenced in a study of blood T cell repertoires in COVID-19. Sequenced by immunoSEQ multiplex PCR; TCRdb stores in-frame clones only, minus some. The table lists 450,000 or so clones, roughly 89% of them singletons. Sequenced: peripheral blood. The receptors stem from a man aged 18 to 29 with COVID-19, enrolled during active disease.

The chain is built from TRBV7-9 and TRBJ1-6; a possible D gene is TRBD1 (5 bases). V lost 3 bases, J lost 9 bases, and 12 bases lay in between. The CDR3 contains 14 residues. CDR1 SEHNR and CDR2 FQNEAQ come from the germline V gene (reference sequence). The CDR3 loop is CASSFGGEGSPLHF. CDR3 bases: TGTGCCAGCAGCTTCGGGGGGGAGGGTTCACCCCTCCACTTT.

As concerns this clone: Other nucleotide sequences from this sample produce the same CDR3. CDR3 nucleotide sequence: TGTGCCAGCAGCGAGGGACAGGGGGGTAATTCACCCCTCCACTTT. Translation: CASSEGQGGNSPLHF. The chain couples TRBV7-9 to TRBJ1-6; 11 bases line up with TRBD1. The CDR3 is 15 amino acids. Germline V lookup: CDR1 SEHNR, CDR2 FQNEAQ (reference sequence). J lost 6 bases, V lost 5 bases, and 3 bases had no gene match.

The chain couples TRBV11-2 to TRBJ2-2; maybe TRBD1 (6 bases). V lost 0 bases, J lost 3 bases, and 17 bases lay in between. Germline-derived CDR1 and CDR2 are SGHAT and FQNNGV. This CDR3 is built from 18 residues. This chain's CDR3 is CASSLDPRQVGDTGELFF. In DNA, the CDR3 is TGTGCCAGCAGCTTAGATCCTAGACAGGTTGGGGACACCGGGGAGCTGTTTTTT. Supplemented by reference TRBV11-2 and TRBJ2-2, the full variable domain reads EAGVAQSPRYKIIEKRQSVAFWCNPISGHATLYWYQQILGQGPKLLIQFQNNGVVDDSQLPKDRFSAERLKGVDSTLKIQPAKLEDSAVYLCASSLDPRQVGDTGELFFGEGSRLTVL.

The chain combines TRBV18 with TRBJ2-1; D call uncertain. V was clipped by 8 bases and J by 5 bases, with 7 bases between them. The CDR3 has 11 residues. Germline V lookup: CDR1 KGHSH, CDR2 LQKENI. The CDR3: CASHLDNEQFF. CDR3 nucleotides: TGTGCCAGCCACTTAGACAATGAGCAGTTCTTC.

The rearrangement uses TRBV19 and TRBJ2-5; possibly TRBD2 for D (5 bases). Germline lookup yields CDR1 LNHDA and CDR2 SQIVND (reference sequence). This CDR3 has 13 amino acids. V was clipped by 10 bases and J by 5 bases, with 17 bases between them. The chain's CDR3 is CATGQRPRETQYF. The CDR3 region has the DNA TGTGCCACCGGGCAGCGGCCTAGGGAGACCCAGTACTTC.

This chain connects TRBV4-1 to TRBJ2-1; maybe TRBD1 (5 bases). The V end was cut by 5 bases, the J end by 8 bases, with 16 bases between. Germline V CDR1 and CDR2: MGHRA, YSYEKL. The CDR3 is made up of 14 amino acids. The CDR3 sequence is CASSGHLVGYEQFF. CDR3 nucleotide sequence: TGCGCCAGCAGCGGACATCTGGTTGGCTATGAGCAGTTCTTC.